The source of this TCR beta chain is a study of identical twins (TCRdb year 2016). Background for the entire study: To test whether fetal clonotypes persist, the study used deep sequencing on TCR alpha and beta repertoires from monozygotic twins, unrelated adults of various ages, and cord blood. Replicate twin experiments were performed at different times using different library preparation protocols to rule out contamination.

As to this clonotype: There is no known antigen for this receptor. There are no base qualities to consult, and no much larger clone falls within one base.

All donors were healthy Caucasians. The twin cohort comprised three pairs of female monozygotic twins, all aged about 18 to 30 years. CD4+ and CD8+ T cell populations were isolated with positive isolation kits from Invitrogen. Summary of the overall study and its limitations: Out-of-frame TCR alpha sharing in monozygotic twins was systematically underestimated by recombination models, whereas sharing between unrelated individuals was in agreement with the recombination models. The excess sharing between twins in beta out-of-frame sequences was weaker because fewer shared sequences reduced the signal-to-noise ratio. Invariant T cells such as MAIT and iNKT could partly confound zero-insertion analyses, although diverse VJ usage argued against such confounding for most clonotypes. Abundant cord blood beta clonotypes had fewer insertions, young adult naive repertoires showed a similar but weaker trend, and memory repertoires showed no such trend. Out-of-frame TCR alpha sequences shared between twins showed an excess of low generation-probability sequences compared with coincidental sharing between unrelated individuals. Because the same donors could not be followed over many years, the conclusions depended on cross-sectional statistical analysis.

Receptors were amplified or captured by 5' RACE. Data came from an Illumina HiSeq 2000. A universal primer binding site was added through template switching, and the final cDNA carried a unique molecular identifier so that TCR cDNA molecules could be counted accurately. Specific primers in the conserved constant-segment region were used to synthesize first-strand cDNA for TCR alpha and beta chains. To control for contamination, every cDNA library was double barcoded, receiving both a SMART-Mk sample barcode and Illumina barcodes. TruSeq adapter sequences along with Illumina sample barcodes were introduced in two successive PCR steps. TCR alpha and beta cDNA libraries were sequenced on the Illumina HiSeq platform with custom primers. Processing in the source paper ran as follows. Unique molecular identifiers were extracted from raw reads with MiGEC, and CDR3 positions were determined with MiXCR. For each individual, recombination models were inferred using an EM algorithm with the repgenHMM and IGoR tools. The tcR package in R was used for shared clonotype analysis, with sharing normalized by the product of cloneset sizes. To study raw recombination without the effects of thymic and clonal selection, out-of-frame nonproductive sequences were analyzed. The public sequencing data were trimmed at Q25 with fastp and processed into clonotypes with MiXCR by TCRdb, which kept only in-frame beta chains. Here each entry gathers all rows of one CDR3 protein and keeps the most common genes and DNA. Here the V and J calls rest on TCRdb's processing, not on the authors' analysis. In all, the sample holds 450,000 or so distinct CDR3 sequences, and approximately 14% of those were seen once. Clones ranked in the top ten supply approximately 0.52% of the sample.

The CDR3 holds 16 amino acids from the cysteine to the phenylalanine. The only DNA kept is the CDR3, 48 bases in frame from the first base. Trimming accounts for 5 bases at V and 0 bases at J, while the number of junction bases matched to no gene is 9. CDR1 and CDR2 were assigned from the germline V gene (reference sequence) as DFQATT and SNEGSKA. In addition, the sample was reused for a study of yellow fever vaccine responses in identical twins. As that second paper reports: The authors reported that the T cell response to vaccination in identical twins appeared partly convergent and partly personalized. In identical twins, the study followed T cell clones that responded to the vaccine with precision.

The TCR was taken from a woman under 30 in good health. The rearranged segments are TRBV20-1 and TRBJ2-1; TRBD2 agrees with 8 junctional bases. The material sequenced was CD4+ T cells sorted from blood. The DNA is as follows: TGCAGTGCTTCAATAGCGGGACGGAGCTCCTACAATGAGCAGTTCTTC. Its protein product is CSASIAGRSSYNEQFF.